What follows are 15 T cell receptor beta chains derived from one specimen sequenced in a study of lymphopenia after photon versus proton radiotherapy. The data were produced by immunoSEQ multiplex PCR, yet TCRdb's version contains in-frame clones alone and is incomplete. The sample lists approximately 25,000 clones, around four fifths occurring once. The sequenced sample was peripheral blood, obtained from a patient treated with proton-based radiotherapy. The receptors shown here come from a woman between 70 and 85 years old with pancreatic cancer.

This chain links TRBV4-2 with TRBJ2-7; 9 nucleotides match TRBD2. The J segment lost 2 bases and the V segment lost 0 bases, leaving 8 bases of the junction unmatched. CDR1 and CDR2 from the germline V gene are LGHNA and YNFKEQ. The CDR3 sequence is 17 residues long. CDR3 residues: CASSQDRGTSTPYEQYF. Here the CDR3 DNA reads TGTGCCAGCAGCCAAGATCGAGGGACTAGCACTCCCTACGAGCAGTACTTC.

The chain recombines TRBV28 with TRBJ1-5; D not resolved. The germline CDR1 and CDR2 sequences are MDHEN and SYDVKM. V was clipped by 3 bases and J by 4 bases, with 10 bases between them. This CDR3 region has 14 residues. The CDR3 sequence: CASSFPSANQPQHF. The CDR3 DNA reads as TGTGCCAGCAGTTTTCCCTCGGCGAATCAGCCCCAGCATTTT.

The V gene is TRBV27, the J gene TRBJ2-2; the D is unclear. The CDR3 is 15 residues long. V was shortened by 3 bases and J by 0 bases, with 8 bases between the two germline ends. Germline CDR1 and CDR2: MNHEY and SMNVEV (reference sequence). The chain's CDR3 is CASSFGPSNTGELFF. The CDR3 nucleotides read TGTGCCAGCAGTTTTGGCCCGTCGAACACCGGGGAGCTGTTTTTT.

In its sample, this clone was seen once. The junction and the germline gene differ at one end; a read error may be behind it. V is TRBV7-3 and J is TRBJ1-6; 9 bases align to TRBD1. This CDR3 region has 15 residues. Germline CDR1 is SGHTA and CDR2 is FQGTGA. The CDR3 bases are TGCGCCAGCAGCCACCCGGGACAGGGCGGTTCACCCCTCCACTTT. The encoded protein is CASSHPGQGGSPLHF.

The chain recombines TRBV5-1 with TRBJ1-2; maybe TRBD1 (5 bases). V lost 6 bases, J lost 1 base, and 16 bases lay in between. There are 15 residues in the CDR3. From germline, CDR1 is SGHRS and CDR2 YFSETQ. The CDR3 DNA reads TGCGCCAGCAACCCCGGGGACGGCTTTAACTATGGCTACACCTTC. Translating it yields CASNPGDGFNYGYTF.

The V gene is TRBV9, the J gene TRBJ2-3; the D gene is possibly TRBD1 (5 bases). CDR1 is SGDLS, CDR2 YYNGEE, per germline. Trimming took 1 base from V and 4 from J, leaving 16 bases between them. The CDR3 contains 16 residues. CDR3 sequence: CASSVSVGQVADTQYF. CDR3 DNA: TGTGCCAGCAGCGTATCTGTAGGACAAGTAGCAGATACGCAGTATTTT.

With respect to this clone: At one end, the junction sequence differs from germline, possibly due to a read error. This sequence joins TRBV7-7 and TRBJ2-5, with 7 positions matching TRBD2. The CDR3 extends over 16 amino acids. Germline assignment: CDR1 SSHAT and CDR2 FNYEAQ (reference sequence). The CDR3 reads CASSLAAGLASETQYF. The CDR3 nucleotides are TGTGCTAGCAGCTTAGCAGCGGGGTTGGCGTCGGAGACCCAGTACTTC.

This chain uses TRBV6-1 with TRBJ2-7, with D perhaps TRBD1 (6 bases). Trimming removed 8 bases from V and 2 bases from J, with 16 bases in between. This CDR3 comprises 14 residues. Germline CDR1 and CDR2: MNHNS and SASEGT. The CDR3 DNA reads as TGTGCCAGCCCCTCCACCAGGGGCCCCTACGAGCAGTACTTC. Residues: CASPSTRGPYEQYF.

The V call is TRBV19, the J call TRBJ2-3; D is unresolved. The CDR3 runs 13 residues. Trimming removed 4 bases at V and 4 bases at J, with 9 bases between. CDR1 LNHDA and CDR2 SQIVND come from the germline V gene (reference sequence). This CDR3 is CASSNQSPDTQYF. The CDR3 coding sequence is TGTGCCAGTAGTAACCAGTCCCCAGATACGCAGTATTTT. The entire variable domain, with the rest obtained from reference TRBV19 and TRBJ2-3, is as follows: DGGITQSPKYLFRKEGQNVTLSCEQNLNHDAMYWYRQDPGQGLRLIYYSQIVNDFQKGDIAEGYSVSREKKESFPLTVTSAQKNPTAFYLCASSNQSPDTQYFGPGTRLTVL.

This clone was seen only a few times. This rearrangement joins TRBV7-2 to TRBJ1-1; D unresolved. Trimming cost V 1 base and J 1 base, with 7 bases left between them. Germline values: CDR1 SGHTA, CDR2 FQGNSA. This CDR3 is built from 14 residues. The CDR3: CASSLVKTNTEAFF. The CDR3 DNA reads as TGTGCCAGCAGCTTAGTCAAGACGAACACTGAAGCTTTCTTT.

The chain has TRBV19 and TRBJ2-2; maybe TRBD2 (6 bases). Germline CDR1 LNHDA, CDR2 SQIVND (reference sequence). V dropped 9 bases and J dropped 5 bases, with 10 bases sitting between them. The CDR3 length is 12 residues. In nucleotides, the CDR3 is TGTGCCAGCCTGACTAGAACCGGGGAGCTGTTTTTT. It specifies CASLTRTGELFF. Complete variable domain (other parts from reference TRBV19 and TRBJ2-2): DGGITQSPKYLFRKEGQNVTLSCEQNLNHDAMYWYRQDPGQGLRLIYYSQIVNDFQKGDIAEGYSVSREKKESFPLTVTSAQKNPTAFYLCASLTRTGELFFGEGSRLTVL.

The chain has TRBV19 and TRBJ2-1, with 9 bases fitting TRBD2. CDR1 LNHDA and CDR2 SQIVND come from the germline V gene (reference sequence). This CDR3 comprises 16 residues. V lost 2 bases, J lost 1 base, and 3 bases stayed unmatched. CDR3 nucleotides: TGTGCCAGTAGTATAAGCCTAGCGGGGTCCTACAATGAGCAGTTCTTC. Translated, it gives CASSISLAGSYNEQFF.

In this sample, this clone turned up a few times. The chain combines TRBV14 with TRBJ2-7, with 9 positions matching TRBD1. Germline-derived CDR1 and CDR2 are SGHDN and FVKESK. The ends lost 3 bases at V and 7 bases at J; junction bases unmatched: 7. The CDR3 has 14 residues. The CDR3 DNA reads TGTGCCAGCAGCCAGACAGGACAGGGGCAAGAGCAGTACTTC. Protein: CASSQTGQGQEQYF.

The chain links TRBV18 to TRBJ1-2; D call uncertain. Germline lookup yields CDR1 KGHSH and CDR2 LQKENI. There are 15 residues in the CDR3. Trimming removed 0 bases at V and 5 bases at J, with 13 bases between. CDR3 bases: TGTGCCAGCTCACCACCGTCCAGCGGGCCGTATGGCTACACCTTC. Translation gives CASSPPSSGPYGYTF.

This chain joins TRBV28 and TRBJ2-7; 9 nucleotides align to TRBD2. V gave up 7 bases and J gave up 3 bases; unmatched junction bases: 10. The CDR3 covers 15 residues. Germline V CDR1 and CDR2: MDHEN, SYDVKM. The CDR3 here is CASNTISGSIYEQYF. The CDR3 DNA follows: TGTGCCAGCAACACAATTAGCGGGAGCATCTACGAGCAGTACTTC.